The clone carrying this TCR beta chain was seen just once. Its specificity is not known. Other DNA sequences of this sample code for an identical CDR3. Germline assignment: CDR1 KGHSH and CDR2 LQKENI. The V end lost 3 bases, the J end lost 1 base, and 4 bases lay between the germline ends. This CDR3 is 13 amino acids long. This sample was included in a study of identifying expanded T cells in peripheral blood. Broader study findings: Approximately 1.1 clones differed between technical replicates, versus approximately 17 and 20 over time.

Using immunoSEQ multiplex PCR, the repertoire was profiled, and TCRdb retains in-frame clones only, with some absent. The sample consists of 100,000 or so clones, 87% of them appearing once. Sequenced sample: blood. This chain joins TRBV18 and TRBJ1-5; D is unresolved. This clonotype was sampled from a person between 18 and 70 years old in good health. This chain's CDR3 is CASSPGSNQPQHF. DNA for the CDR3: TGTGCCAGCTCACCGGGGAGCAATCAGCCCCAGCATTTT.